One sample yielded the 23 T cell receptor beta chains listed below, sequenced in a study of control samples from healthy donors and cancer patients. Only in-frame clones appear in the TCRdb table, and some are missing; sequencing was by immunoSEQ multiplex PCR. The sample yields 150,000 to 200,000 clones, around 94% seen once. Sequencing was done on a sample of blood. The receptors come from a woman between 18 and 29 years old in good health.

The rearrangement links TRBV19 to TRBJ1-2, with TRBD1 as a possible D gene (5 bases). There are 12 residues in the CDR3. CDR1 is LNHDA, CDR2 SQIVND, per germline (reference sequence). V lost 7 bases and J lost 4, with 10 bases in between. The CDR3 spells CASKEDIYGYTF. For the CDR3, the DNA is TGTGCCAGTAAGGAGGACATCTATGGCTACACCTTC.

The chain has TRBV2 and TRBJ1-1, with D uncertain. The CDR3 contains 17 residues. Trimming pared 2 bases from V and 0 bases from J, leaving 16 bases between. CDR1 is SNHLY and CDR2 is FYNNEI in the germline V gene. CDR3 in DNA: TGTGCCAGCAGTGAAAGGCTTTCGGCCAGGTTGAACACTGAAGCTTTCTTT. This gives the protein CASSERLSARLNTEAFF.

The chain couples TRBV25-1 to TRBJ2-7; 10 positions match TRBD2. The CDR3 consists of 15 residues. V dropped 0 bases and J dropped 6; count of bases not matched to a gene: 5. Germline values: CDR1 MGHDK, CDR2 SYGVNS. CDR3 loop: CASSEYGASGGEQYF. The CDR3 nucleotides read TGTGCCAGCAGTGAATACGGGGCTAGCGGGGGCGAGCAGTACTTC.

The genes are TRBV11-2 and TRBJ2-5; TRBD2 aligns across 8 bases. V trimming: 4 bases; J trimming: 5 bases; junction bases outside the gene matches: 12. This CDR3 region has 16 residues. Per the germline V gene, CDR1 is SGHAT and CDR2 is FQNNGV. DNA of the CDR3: TGTGCCAGCAGCTCCCAGCGGGGGCGCGCTGGGGAGACCCAGTACTTC. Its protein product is CASSSQRGRAGETQYF.

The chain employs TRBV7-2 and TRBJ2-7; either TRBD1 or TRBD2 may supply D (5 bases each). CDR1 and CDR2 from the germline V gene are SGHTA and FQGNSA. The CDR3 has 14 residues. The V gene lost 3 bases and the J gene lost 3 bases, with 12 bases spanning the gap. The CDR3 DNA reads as TGTGCCAGCAGCTTGGGACCCTCTCTCTACGAGCAGTACTTC. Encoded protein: CASSLGPSLYEQYF.

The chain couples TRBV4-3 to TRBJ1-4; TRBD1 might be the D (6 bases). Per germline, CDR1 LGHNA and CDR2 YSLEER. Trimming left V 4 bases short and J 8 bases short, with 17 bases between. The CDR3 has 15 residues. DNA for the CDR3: TGCGCCAGCAGCCCATCATTGGACAGAGGGGAAAAACTGTTTTTT. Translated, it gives CASSPSLDRGEKLFF.

The CDR3 reads CASSPGTSGGPQETQYF. The CDR3 DNA reads TGTGCCAGCTCACCCGGGACTAGCGGGGGGCCGCAAGAGACCCAGTACTTC. The chain links TRBV18 to TRBJ2-5; TRBD2 agrees at 15 bases. Germline V CDR1 and CDR2: KGHSH, LQKENI. The CDR3 sequence is 17 residues long. The V segment lost 3 bases and the J segment 2 bases; nucleotides outside the gene matches: 4.

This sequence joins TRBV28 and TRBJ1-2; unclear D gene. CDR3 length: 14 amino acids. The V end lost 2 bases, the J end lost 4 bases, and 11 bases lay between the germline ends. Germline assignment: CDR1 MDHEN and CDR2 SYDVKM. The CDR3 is CASSLLRGFYGYTF. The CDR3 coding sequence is TGTGCCAGCAGTTTACTCCGGGGTTTCTATGGCTACACCTTC.

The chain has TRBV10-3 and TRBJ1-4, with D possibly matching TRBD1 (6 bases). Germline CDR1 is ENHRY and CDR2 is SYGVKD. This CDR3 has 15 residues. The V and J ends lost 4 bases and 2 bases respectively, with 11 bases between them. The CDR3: CAISATGSTNEKLFF. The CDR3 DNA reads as TGTGCCATCAGTGCAACAGGGTCGACTAATGAAAAACTGTTTTTT.

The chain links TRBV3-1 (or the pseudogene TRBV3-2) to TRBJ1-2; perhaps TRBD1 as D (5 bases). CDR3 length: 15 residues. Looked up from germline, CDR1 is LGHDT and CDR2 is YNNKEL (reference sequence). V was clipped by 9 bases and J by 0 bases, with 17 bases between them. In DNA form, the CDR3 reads TGTGCCAGTACCACGGGGCAGGCCCCTAACTATGGCTACACCTTC. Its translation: CASTTGQAPNYGYTF.

CDR3 coding DNA: TGTGCCAGCAGCGCGAGACTAGCGGGAGAGAATGAGCAGTTCTTC. Translation gives CASSARLAGENEQFF. The chain recombines TRBV9 with TRBJ2-1, with TRBD2 matching 12 bases. CDR1 is SGDLS and CDR2 is YYNGEE in the germline V gene. This CDR3 comprises 15 residues. Trimming at V came to 3 bases and at J to 7 bases, leaving 5 bases not matched to a gene.

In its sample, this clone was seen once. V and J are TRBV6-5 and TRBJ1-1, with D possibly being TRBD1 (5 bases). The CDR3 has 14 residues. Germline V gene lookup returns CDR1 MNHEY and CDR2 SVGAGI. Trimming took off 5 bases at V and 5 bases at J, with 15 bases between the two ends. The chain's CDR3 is CASSQLGERTEAFF. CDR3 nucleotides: TGTGCCAGCAGTCAGCTAGGGGAGAGGACTGAAGCTTTCTTT.

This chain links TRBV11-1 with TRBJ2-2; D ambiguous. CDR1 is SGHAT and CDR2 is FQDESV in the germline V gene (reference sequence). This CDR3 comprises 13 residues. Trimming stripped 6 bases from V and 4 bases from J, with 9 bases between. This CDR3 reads CASRGQGTGELFF. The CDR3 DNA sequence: TGTGCCAGCAGAGGGCAAGGCACCGGGGAGCTGTTTTTT.

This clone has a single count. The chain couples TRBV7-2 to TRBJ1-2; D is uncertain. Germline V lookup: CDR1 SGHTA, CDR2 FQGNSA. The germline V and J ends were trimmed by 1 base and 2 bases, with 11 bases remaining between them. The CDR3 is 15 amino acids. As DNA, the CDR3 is TGTGCCAGCAGCTTAGTGGGAGTAGCAAACTATGGCTACACCTTC. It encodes CASSLVGVANYGYTF.

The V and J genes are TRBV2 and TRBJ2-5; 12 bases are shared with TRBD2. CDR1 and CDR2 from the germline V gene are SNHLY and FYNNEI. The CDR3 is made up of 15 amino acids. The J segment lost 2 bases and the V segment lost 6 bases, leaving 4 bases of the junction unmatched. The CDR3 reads CASSDGLAGQETQYF. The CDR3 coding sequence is TGTGCCAGCAGCGATGGACTAGCGGGGCAAGAGACCCAGTACTTC.

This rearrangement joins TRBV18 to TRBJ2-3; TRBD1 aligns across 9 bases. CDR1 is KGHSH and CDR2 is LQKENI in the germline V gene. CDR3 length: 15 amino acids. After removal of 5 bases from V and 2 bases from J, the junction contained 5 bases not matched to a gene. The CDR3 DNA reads TGTGCCAGCTCAAGGGACAGGGACCACACAGATACGCAGTATTTT. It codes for CASSRDRDHTDTQYF.

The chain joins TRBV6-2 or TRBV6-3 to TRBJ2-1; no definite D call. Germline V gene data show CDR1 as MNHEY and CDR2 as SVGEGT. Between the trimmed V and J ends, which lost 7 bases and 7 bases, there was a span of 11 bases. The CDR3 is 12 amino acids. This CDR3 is CASTPGWNEQFF. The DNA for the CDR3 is TGTGCCAGCACCCCCGGGTGGAATGAGCAGTTCTTC.

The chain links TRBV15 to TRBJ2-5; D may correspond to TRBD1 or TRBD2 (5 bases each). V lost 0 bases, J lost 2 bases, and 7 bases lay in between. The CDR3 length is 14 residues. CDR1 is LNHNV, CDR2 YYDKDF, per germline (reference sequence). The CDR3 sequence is CATSREWGQETQYF. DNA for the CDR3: TGTGCCACCAGCAGAGAGTGGGGGCAAGAGACCCAGTACTTC.

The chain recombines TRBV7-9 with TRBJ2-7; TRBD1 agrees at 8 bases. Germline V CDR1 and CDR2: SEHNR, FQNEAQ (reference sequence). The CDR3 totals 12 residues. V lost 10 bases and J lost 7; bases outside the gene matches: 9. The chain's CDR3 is CATGQGASEQYF. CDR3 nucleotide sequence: TGTGCCACCGGCCAGGGGGCGAGTGAGCAGTACTTC.

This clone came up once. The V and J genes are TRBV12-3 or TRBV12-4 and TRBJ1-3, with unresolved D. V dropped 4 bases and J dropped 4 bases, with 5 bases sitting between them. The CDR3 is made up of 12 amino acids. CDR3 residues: CASSSQGNTIYF. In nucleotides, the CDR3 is TGTGCCAGCAGTTCTCAGGGAAACACCATATATTTT.

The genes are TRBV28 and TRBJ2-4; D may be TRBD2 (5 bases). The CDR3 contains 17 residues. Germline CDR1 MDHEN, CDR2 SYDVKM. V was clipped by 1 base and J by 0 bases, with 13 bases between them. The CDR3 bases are TGTGCCAGCAGTTTATTGTCCAGCGGTCGAGCCAAAAACATTCAGTACTTC. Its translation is CASSLLSSGRAKNIQYF.

The CDR3 nucleotides read TGCGCCAGCAGCCATCCCCAGGGACAGGGGGCAGATACGCAGTATTTT. This translates into CASSHPQGQGADTQYF. The rearrangement joins TRBV4-3 to TRBJ2-3; 11 nucleotides agree with TRBD1. The CDR3 runs 16 residues. V was clipped by 3 bases and J by 4 bases; unmatched bases: 6. CDR1 and CDR2 from the germline V gene are LGHNA and YSLEER.

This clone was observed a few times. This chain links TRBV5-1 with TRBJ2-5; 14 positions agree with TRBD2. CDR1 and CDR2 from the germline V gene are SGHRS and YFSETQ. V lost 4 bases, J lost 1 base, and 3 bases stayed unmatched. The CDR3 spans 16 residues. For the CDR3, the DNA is TGCGCCAGCAGCGCTGGACTAGCGGGAGGCCAAGAGACCCAGTACTTC. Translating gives CASSAGLAGGQETQYF.